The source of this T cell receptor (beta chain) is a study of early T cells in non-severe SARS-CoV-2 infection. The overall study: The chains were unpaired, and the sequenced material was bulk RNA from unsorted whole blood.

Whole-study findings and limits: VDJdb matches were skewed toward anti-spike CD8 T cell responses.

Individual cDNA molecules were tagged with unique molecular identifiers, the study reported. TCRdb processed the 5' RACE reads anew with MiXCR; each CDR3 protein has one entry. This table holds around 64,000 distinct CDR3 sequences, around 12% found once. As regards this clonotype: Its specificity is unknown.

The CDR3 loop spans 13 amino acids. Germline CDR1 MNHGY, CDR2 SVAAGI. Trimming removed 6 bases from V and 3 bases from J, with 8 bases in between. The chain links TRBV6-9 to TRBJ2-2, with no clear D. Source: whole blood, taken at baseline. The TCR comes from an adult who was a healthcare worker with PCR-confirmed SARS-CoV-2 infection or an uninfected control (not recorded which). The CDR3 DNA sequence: TGTGCCAGCAGAAACCCATACACCGGGGAGCTGTTTTTT. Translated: CASRNPYTGELFF.